One sample yielded the 8 T cell receptor beta chains listed below, sequenced in a study of cytomegalovirus exposure and HLA in healthy donors. The study ran its PCR with 60 Vbeta and 13 Jbeta primers. Measured with immunoSEQ multiplex PCR; TCRdb has only the in-frame clones, and not every one. Found here are roughly 120,000 clones, roughly three quarters of them singletons; the top ten hold about 2%. The material sequenced was PBMCs. The receptor source for this set is a man between 18 and 35 years old in good health and CMV-seronegative.

V is TRBV19 and J is TRBJ1-2; 8 positions agree with TRBD1. V gave up 6 bases and J gave up 7 bases; unmatched junction bases: 10. CDR1 LNHDA and CDR2 SQIVND come from the germline V gene (reference sequence). This CDR3 spans 14 amino acids. The CDR3 coding sequence is TGTGCCAGTAGAAGAAGTGGACAGGGATGTGGCTACACCTTC. Protein sequence: CASRRSGQGCGYTF. Drawing the rest from reference TRBV19 and TRBJ1-2, the complete variable domain is DGGITQSPKYLFRKEGQNVTLSCEQNLNHDAMYWYRQDPGQGLRLIYYSQIVNDFQKGDIAEGYSVSREKKESFPLTVTSAQKNPTAFYLCASRRSGQGCGYTFGSGTRLTVV.

V gene TRBV30 combines with J gene TRBJ2-7; 7 bases agree with TRBD2. Germline values: CDR1 GTSNPN, CDR2 SVGIG (reference sequence). This CDR3 comprises 13 residues. V lost 2 bases, J lost 2 bases, and 3 bases stayed unmatched. CDR3 DNA: TGTGCCTGGAGTTCTAGCGGTCCCTACGAGCAGTACTTC. This gives the protein CAWSSSGPYEQYF.

This clone was observed a single time. The rearrangement joins TRBV7-3 to TRBJ2-1, with 13 bases lining up with TRBD2. Trimming cost V 0 bases and J 4 bases; bases outside gene matches: 3. The CDR3 consists of 17 residues. CDR1 and CDR2 (germline): SGHTA, FQGTGA. The CDR3 DNA follows: TGTGCCAGCAGCTTAACCAGGACTAGCGGGAGTTACAATGAGCAGTTCTTC. Residues: CASSLTRTSGSYNEQFF.

V gene TRBV10-3 combines with J gene TRBJ2-3, with 8 positions matching TRBD2. The CDR3 contains 16 residues. Losses at the gene ends were 4 bases for V and 0 bases for J; bases not matched to a gene: 6. CDR1 is ENHRY, CDR2 SYGVKD, per germline. CDR3 sequence (DNA): TGTGCCATCAGTGGGGCGGGAGGCCAGAGCACAGATACGCAGTATTTT. Protein product: CAISGAGGQSTDTQYF.

This chain connects TRBV7-3 to TRBJ1-1, with 7 bases identical to TRBD1. The CDR3 contains 16 residues. Trimming cost V 3 bases and J 1 base; bases outside gene matches: 8. Germline loops: CDR1 SGHTA, CDR2 FQGTGA. In DNA form, the CDR3 reads TGTGCCAGCAGCTTCAAGATACAGGGGACGAACACTGAAGCTTTCTTT. Encoded protein: CASSFKIQGTNTEAFF.

The rearrangement uses TRBV30 and TRBJ2-2, with D possibly matching TRBD1 (5 bases). The CDR3 loop spans 13 amino acids. Germline V gene sequence: CDR1 GTSNPN, CDR2 SVGIG (reference sequence). Trimming left V 6 bases short and J 1 base short, with 9 bases between. The CDR3 DNA is TGTGCCTGCCCCAGGGAGAACACCGGGGAGCTGTTTTTT. Its translation: CACPRENTGELFF. Using reference TRBV30 and TRBJ2-2 for the parts outside the CDR3, the full variable domain is SQTIHQWPATLVQPVGSPLSLECTVEGTSNPNLYWYRQAAGRGLQLLFYSVGIGQISSEVPQNLSASRPQDRQFILSSKKLLLSDSGFYLCACPRENTGELFFGEGSRLTVL.

In this sample, this clone turned up a few times. The chain recombines TRBV5-4 with TRBJ1-5, with 9 bases fitting TRBD1. Trimming at V came to 0 bases and at J to 4 bases, leaving 2 bases not matched to a gene. Germline V gives CDR1 SGHNT, CDR2 YYREEE (reference sequence). This CDR3 is built from 15 residues. CDR3 in DNA: TGTGCCAGCAGCTTGGCCGGACAGGGGAATCAGCCCCAGCATTTT. Protein: CASSLAGQGNQPQHF.

This clone was seen a single time. The chain links TRBV28 to TRBJ2-5; possibly TRBD1 or TRBD2 for D (5 bases each). The better agreement between TRBJ2-7 and the DNA end casts doubt on the J call. The germline CDR1 and CDR2 sequences are MDHEN and SYDVKM. The CDR3 loop spans 14 amino acids. CDR3 loop: CASSLTGPRDEQYF. DNA of the CDR3: TGTGCCAGCAGTTTAACGGGACCGCGGGACGAGCAGTACTTC.